What follows are 17 T cell receptor beta chains derived from one specimen sequenced in a study of blood T cell repertoires in COVID-19. Measured with immunoSEQ multiplex PCR; TCRdb has only the in-frame clones, and not every one. The sample holds around 250,000 clones; about four fifths are singletons and the top ten take roughly 5.3%. What was sequenced was PBMCs or T cells enriched from blood (not recorded which). These receptors all come from a man aged 40-49 years who had been exposed to COVID-19.

V and J are TRBV3-1 (or the pseudogene TRBV3-2) and TRBJ1-1; maybe TRBD1 (5 bases). There are 18 residues in the CDR3. CDR1 is LGHDT and CDR2 is YNNKEL in the germline V gene (reference sequence). V was shortened by 0 bases and J by 0 bases, with 17 bases between the two germline ends. CDR3 sequence reads: CASSQEYLTASMNTEAFF. CDR3 coding DNA: TGTGCCAGCAGCCAAGAATATTTGACAGCCAGTATGAACACTGAAGCTTTCTTT.

The chain joins TRBV7-3 to TRBJ2-1, with D uncertain. This CDR3 contains 13 residues. Germline loops: CDR1 SGHTA, CDR2 FQGTGA. Trimming left V 0 bases short and J 6 bases short, with 6 bases between. The chain's CDR3 is CASSLTGANEQFF. CDR3 coding DNA: TGTGCCAGCAGCTTAACGGGCGCCAATGAGCAGTTCTTC.

This chain uses TRBV24-1 with TRBJ2-7; 11 bases map to TRBD2. The germline V gene has CDR1 KGHDR and CDR2 SFDVKD. CDR3 size: 14 residues. V lost 5 bases and J lost 3; bases outside the gene matches: 2. In DNA form, the CDR3 reads TGTGCCACCAGTGCGGGACTAGCGGACTACGAGCAGTACTTC. Encoded protein: CATSAGLADYEQYF.

The chain is built from TRBV30 and TRBJ2-5, with no clear D. This CDR3 has 15 amino acids. CDR1 is GTSNPN, CDR2 SVGIG, per germline (reference sequence). V was shortened by 0 bases and J by 0 bases, with 11 bases between the two germline ends. CDR3: CAWSVPLRYQETQYF. The CDR3 DNA reads TGTGCCTGGAGTGTACCCCTCCGGTACCAAGAGACCCAGTACTTC.

The V gene is TRBV27, the J gene TRBJ2-5, with 8 bases lining up with TRBD2. The closer fit of TRBJ2-7 to the DNA end suggests the J call may be wrong. This CDR3 has 13 residues. Per germline, CDR1 MNHEY and CDR2 SMNVEV (reference sequence). The CDR3 spells CASKSRGGYEQYF. CDR3 DNA: TGTGCCAGCAAGTCCCGGGGGGGGTACGAGCAGTACTTC.

This clone was observed a few times. This chain links TRBV9 with TRBJ1-1; D gene uncertain. This CDR3 comprises 14 residues. Germline loops: CDR1 SGDLS, CDR2 YYNGEE. V was trimmed by 0 bases and J by 4 bases, leaving 10 bases between them. DNA of the CDR3: TGTGCCAGCAGCGTAGCGCCCCTCGGCACTGAAGCTTTCTTT. Amino acids: CASSVAPLGTEAFF.

A few counts support this clone. The CDR3 bases are TGTGCCAGTAGTATTAGCGGGCAGAAAGTTGGGGAGCAGTTCTTC. It specifies CASSISGQKVGEQFF. The rearrangement uses TRBV19 and TRBJ2-1; 7 bases are a match to TRBD2. CDR1 and CDR2 (germline): LNHDA, SQIVND (reference sequence). The CDR3 is made up of 15 amino acids. Trimming removed 3 bases from V and 10 bases from J; junction bases left unmatched: 12.

The gene calls are TRBV28 and TRBJ1-1; no firm D call. The germline CDR1 and CDR2 sequences are MDHEN and SYDVKM. This CDR3 has 12 residues. Trimming removed 1 base at V and 7 bases at J, with 7 bases between. CDR3 amino acids: CASSLLSFEAFF. CDR3 sequence (DNA): TGTGCCAGCAGTTTATTGAGTTTTGAAGCTTTCTTT.

V and J are TRBV7-3 and TRBJ1-6; 7 nucleotides match TRBD1. The CDR3 runs to 15 residues. CDR1 is SGHTA, CDR2 FQGTGA, per germline. V was pared by 1 base and J by 7 bases, with 4 bases of the junction left unmatched. The CDR3 nucleotides read TGTGCCAGCAGCTTAATCGGGACAGCCAATTCACCCCTCCACTTT. It yields the protein CASSLIGTANSPLHF. Drawing the rest from reference TRBV7-3 and TRBJ1-6, the complete variable domain is GAGVSQTPSNKVTEKGKYVELRCDPISGHTALYWYRQSLGQGPEFLIYFQGTGAADDSGLPNDRFFAVRPEGSVSTLKIQRTERGDSAVYLCASSLIGTANSPLHFGNGTRLTVT.

This sequence joins TRBV7-9 and TRBJ1-2; the D is unclear. Germline V gene data show CDR1 as SEHNR and CDR2 as FQNEAQ (reference sequence). This CDR3 contains 8 residues. The V end lost 5 bases, the J end lost 13 bases, and 5 bases lay between the germline ends. CDR3 loop: CASSPSTF. DNA for the CDR3: TGTGCCAGCAGCCCCTCCACCTTC.

This chain uses TRBV6-4 with TRBJ1-5; 7 bases agree with TRBD1. The junction had 9 bases not matched to a gene; V was cut back by 7 bases and J by 0 bases. CDR1 MRHNA and CDR2 SNTAGT come from the germline V gene. The CDR3 has 16 residues. CDR3 region: CASIGPGGYSNQPQHF. The CDR3 nucleotides are TGTGCCAGCATTGGGCCAGGGGGATATAGCAATCAGCCCCAGCATTTT.

J is TRBJ2-7 and V is TRBV6-6; possibly TRBD1 for D (6 bases). The CDR3 contains 13 residues. In germline, CDR1 is MNHNY, CDR2 SVGAGI (reference sequence). V was shortened by 7 bases and J by 1 base, with 11 bases between the two germline ends. This chain's CDR3 is CASTGGQSYEQYF. The CDR3 region has the DNA TGTGCCAGCACTGGGGGACAATCCTACGAGCAGTACTTC.

The V and J genes are TRBV2 and TRBJ1-2, with 12 bases aligning to TRBD1. The germline V gene has CDR1 SNHLY and CDR2 FYNNEI. The CDR3 covers 18 residues. V was clipped by 7 bases and J by 5 bases; unmatched bases: 17. Written as DNA, the CDR3 is TGTGCCAGCAACGAAGACCCGGGACAGGGGGCCTGGGGGTATGGCTACACCTTC. Its translation is CASNEDPGQGAWGYGYTF.

This clone appeared a few times. The genes are TRBV19 and TRBJ1-5, with TRBD1 matching 7 bases. V was pared by 7 bases and J by 4 bases, with 10 bases of the junction left unmatched. Per germline, CDR1 LNHDA and CDR2 SQIVND (reference sequence). The CDR3 totals 15 residues. For the CDR3, the DNA is TGTGCCAGTAAGGAAGGGGGCAGCGGAAATCAGCCCCAGCATTTT. This sequence encodes CASKEGGSGNQPQHF. The whole variable domain, remainder taken from reference TRBV19 and TRBJ1-5, is DGGITQSPKYLFRKEGQNVTLSCEQNLNHDAMYWYRQDPGQGLRLIYYSQIVNDFQKGDIAEGYSVSREKKESFPLTVTSAQKNPTAFYLCASKEGGSGNQPQHFGDGTRLSIL.

The V call is TRBV24-1, the J call TRBJ1-5, with no clear D. V was trimmed by 2 bases and J by 7 bases, leaving 14 bases between them. Germline V gene data show CDR1 as KGHDR and CDR2 as SFDVKD. The CDR3 has 15 residues. CDR3 sequence: CATSDSEMPGQPQHF. Here the CDR3 DNA reads TGTGCCACCAGTGATTCGGAGATGCCCGGGCAGCCCCAGCATTTT.

The rearrangement uses TRBV9 and TRBJ2-2; TRBD2 matches at 8 bases. This CDR3 region has 15 residues. The J segment lost 7 bases and the V segment lost 6 bases, leaving 11 bases of the junction unmatched. CDR1 is SGDLS and CDR2 is YYNGEE in the germline V gene. CDR3: CASTNSGSSVGELFF. The CDR3 DNA is TGTGCCAGCACCAACAGCGGGAGCTCGGTCGGGGAGCTGTTTTTT.

This clone was seen only a few times. V gene TRBV28 combines with J gene TRBJ1-2; 7 bases align to TRBD1. The CDR3 is 14 residues long. Trimming at V came to 1 base and at J to 7 bases, leaving 6 bases not matched to a gene. Germline-derived CDR1 and CDR2 are MDHEN and SYDVKM. The DNA for the CDR3 is TGTGCCAGCAGTTTATATCTACGGGACAGTGGCTACACCTTC. This codes for CASSLYLRDSGYTF.